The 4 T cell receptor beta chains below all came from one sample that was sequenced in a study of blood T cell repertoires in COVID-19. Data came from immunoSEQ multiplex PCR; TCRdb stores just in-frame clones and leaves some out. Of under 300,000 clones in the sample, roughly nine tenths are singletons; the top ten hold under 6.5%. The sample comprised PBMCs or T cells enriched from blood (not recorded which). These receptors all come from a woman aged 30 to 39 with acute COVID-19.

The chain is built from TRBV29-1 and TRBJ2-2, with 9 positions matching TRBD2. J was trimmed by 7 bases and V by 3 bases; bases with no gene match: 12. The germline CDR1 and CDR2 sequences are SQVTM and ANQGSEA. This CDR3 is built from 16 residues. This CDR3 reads CSVDWVAGASGGELFF. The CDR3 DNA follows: TGCAGCGTTGACTGGGTAGCGGGAGCCTCGGGCGGGGAGCTGTTTTTT.

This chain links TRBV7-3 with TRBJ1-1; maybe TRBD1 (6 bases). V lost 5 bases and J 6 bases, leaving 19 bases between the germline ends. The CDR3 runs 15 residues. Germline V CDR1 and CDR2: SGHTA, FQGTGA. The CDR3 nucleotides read TGTGCCAGCAGCCCAACCGTCGGGCCAGGGGCTGAAGCTTTCTTT. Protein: CASSPTVGPGAEAFF.

The CDR3 sequence: CASSQGGVGGTQYF. CDR3 DNA sequence: TGTGCCAGCAGCCAAGGGGGGGTTGGTGGGACCCAGTACTTC. The chain links TRBV3-1 (or the pseudogene TRBV3-2) to TRBJ2-5, with a tentative D call TRBD2 (6 bases). Trimming shortened V by 1 base and J by 7 bases, and 13 bases separated the two germline ends. Germline lookup yields CDR1 LGHDT and CDR2 YNNKEL (reference sequence). The CDR3 sequence is 14 residues long.

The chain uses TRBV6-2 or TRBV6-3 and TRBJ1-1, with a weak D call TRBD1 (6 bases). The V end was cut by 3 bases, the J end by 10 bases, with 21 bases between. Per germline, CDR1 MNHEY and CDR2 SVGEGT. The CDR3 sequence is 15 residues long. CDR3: CASSYGTTQGMRAFF. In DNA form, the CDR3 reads TGTGCCAGCAGTTATGGTACCACCCAGGGGATGAGAGCTTTCTTT.